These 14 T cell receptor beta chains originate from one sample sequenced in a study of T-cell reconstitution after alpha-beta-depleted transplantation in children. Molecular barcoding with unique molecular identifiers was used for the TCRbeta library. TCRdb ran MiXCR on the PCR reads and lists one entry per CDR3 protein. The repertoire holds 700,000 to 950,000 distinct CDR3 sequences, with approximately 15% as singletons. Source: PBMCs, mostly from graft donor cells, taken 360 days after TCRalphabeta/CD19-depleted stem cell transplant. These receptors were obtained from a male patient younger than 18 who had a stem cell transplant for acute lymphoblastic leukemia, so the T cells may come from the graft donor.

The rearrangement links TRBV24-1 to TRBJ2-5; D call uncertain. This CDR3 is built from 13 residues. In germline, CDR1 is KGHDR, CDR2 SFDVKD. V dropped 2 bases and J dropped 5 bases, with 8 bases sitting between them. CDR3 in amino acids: CATSDSPIETQYF. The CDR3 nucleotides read TGTGCCACCAGTGATTCCCCCATCGAGACCCAGTACTTC.

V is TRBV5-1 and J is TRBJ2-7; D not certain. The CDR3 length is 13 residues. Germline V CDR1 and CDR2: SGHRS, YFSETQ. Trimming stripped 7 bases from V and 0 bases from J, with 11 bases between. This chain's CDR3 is CASQAGSSYEQYF. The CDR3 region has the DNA TGCGCCAGCCAAGCCGGATCCTCCTACGAGCAGTACTTC.

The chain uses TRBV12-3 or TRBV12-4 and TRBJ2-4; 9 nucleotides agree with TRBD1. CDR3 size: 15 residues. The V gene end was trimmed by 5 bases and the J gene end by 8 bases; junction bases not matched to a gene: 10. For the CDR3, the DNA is TGTGCCAGCAGTCCCAGGACAGGGGCATGGGACATTCAGTACTTC. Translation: CASSPRTGAWDIQYF.

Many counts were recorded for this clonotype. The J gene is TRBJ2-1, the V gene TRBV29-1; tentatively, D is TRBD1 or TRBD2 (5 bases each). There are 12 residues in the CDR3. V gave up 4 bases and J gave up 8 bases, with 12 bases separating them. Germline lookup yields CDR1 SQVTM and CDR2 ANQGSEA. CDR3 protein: CSVVWGGHEQFF. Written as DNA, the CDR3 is TGCAGCGTTGTATGGGGCGGGCATGAGCAGTTCTTC.

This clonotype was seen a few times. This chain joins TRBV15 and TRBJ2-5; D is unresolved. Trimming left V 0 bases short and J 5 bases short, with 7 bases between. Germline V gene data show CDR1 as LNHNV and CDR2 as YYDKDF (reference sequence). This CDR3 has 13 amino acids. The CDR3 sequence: CATSRDLRETQYF. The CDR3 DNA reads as TGTGCCACCAGCAGAGATCTTAGGGAGACCCAGTACTTC.

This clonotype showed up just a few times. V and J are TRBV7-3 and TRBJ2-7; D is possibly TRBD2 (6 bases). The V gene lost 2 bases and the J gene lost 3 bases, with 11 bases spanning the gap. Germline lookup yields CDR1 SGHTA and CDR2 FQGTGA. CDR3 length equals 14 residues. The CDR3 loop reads CASSLGGNGYEQYF. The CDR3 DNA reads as TGTGCCAGCAGCTTAGGGGGGAACGGCTACGAGCAGTACTTC.

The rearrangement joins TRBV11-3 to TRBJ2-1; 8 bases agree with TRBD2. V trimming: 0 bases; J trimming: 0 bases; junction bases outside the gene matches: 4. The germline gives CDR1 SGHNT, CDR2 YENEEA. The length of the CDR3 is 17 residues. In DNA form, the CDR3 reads TGTGCCAGCAGCTTAGACCTAGCGGGTGGCTCCTACAATGAGCAGTTCTTC. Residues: CASSLDLAGGSYNEQFF.

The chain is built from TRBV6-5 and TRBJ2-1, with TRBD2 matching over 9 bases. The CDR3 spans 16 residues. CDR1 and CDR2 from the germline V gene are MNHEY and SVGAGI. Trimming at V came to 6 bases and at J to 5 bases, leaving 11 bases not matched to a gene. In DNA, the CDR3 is TGTGCCAGCAGGCCCCTTAGCGGGAGAGGAGACAATGAGCAGTTCTTC. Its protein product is CASRPLSGRGDNEQFF.

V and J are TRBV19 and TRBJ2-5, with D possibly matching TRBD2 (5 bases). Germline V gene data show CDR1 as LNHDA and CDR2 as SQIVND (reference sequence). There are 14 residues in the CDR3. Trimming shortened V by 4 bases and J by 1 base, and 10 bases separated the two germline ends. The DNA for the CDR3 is TGTGCCAGTAGTAAGGTCGGACTCCAAGAGACCCAGTACTTC. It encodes CASSKVGLQETQYF.

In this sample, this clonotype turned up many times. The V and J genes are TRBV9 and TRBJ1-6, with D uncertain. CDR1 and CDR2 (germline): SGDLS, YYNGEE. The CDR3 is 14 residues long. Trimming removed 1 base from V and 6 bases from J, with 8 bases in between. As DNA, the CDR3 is TGTGCCAGCAGCGTACGCAGCTTTAATTCACCCCTCCACTTT. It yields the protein CASSVRSFNSPLHF.

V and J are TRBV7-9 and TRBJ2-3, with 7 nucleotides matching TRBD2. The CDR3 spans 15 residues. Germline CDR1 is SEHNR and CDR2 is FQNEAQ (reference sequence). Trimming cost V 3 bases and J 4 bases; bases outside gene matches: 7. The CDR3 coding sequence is TGTGCCAGCAGCTTCGCAGGCGGGAGCGCAGATACGCAGTATTTT. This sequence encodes CASSFAGGSADTQYF.

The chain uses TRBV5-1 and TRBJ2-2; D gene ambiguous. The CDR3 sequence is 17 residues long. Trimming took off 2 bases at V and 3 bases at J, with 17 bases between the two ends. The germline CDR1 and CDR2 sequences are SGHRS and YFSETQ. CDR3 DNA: TGCGCCAGCAGCTTAGTTTGGGTTAGCCGGTACACCGGGGAGCTGTTTTTT. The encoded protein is CASSLVWVSRYTGELFF.

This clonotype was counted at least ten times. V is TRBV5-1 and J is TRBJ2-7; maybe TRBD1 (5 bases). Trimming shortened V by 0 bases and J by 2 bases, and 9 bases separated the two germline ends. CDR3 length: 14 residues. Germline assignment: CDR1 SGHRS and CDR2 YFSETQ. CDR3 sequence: CASSLVTETYEQYF. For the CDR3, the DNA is TGCGCCAGCAGCTTGGTGACAGAGACCTACGAGCAGTACTTC.

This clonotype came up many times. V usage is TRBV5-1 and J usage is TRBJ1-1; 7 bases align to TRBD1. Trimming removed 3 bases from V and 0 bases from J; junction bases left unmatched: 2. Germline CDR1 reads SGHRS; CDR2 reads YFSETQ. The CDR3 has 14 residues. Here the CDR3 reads CASSSTGLNTEAFF. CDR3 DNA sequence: TGCGCCAGCAGCTCGACAGGGCTGAACACTGAAGCTTTCTTT.